These T cell receptor beta chains were read from a single sample in a study of long-term antiretroviral therapy in people with HIV. Libraries were prepared by immunoSEQ multiplex PCR; TCRdb keeps only in-frame clonotypes and omits some of them. The sample includes approximately 32,000 clones, roughly 80% of them seen just once. The source was unsorted PBMCs, collected 0.4 years before starting antiretroviral therapy. These receptors all stem from a man aged 18 to 30 with HIV. Both conserved end residues are part of each CDR3. D genes are given only for firm matches. Some rows have no size entry. The others give once, few or many, or a class for an expanded clone.

size: NA
V: TRBV27
J: TRBJ1-2
D: NA
CDR3: CASSFGGHGRDYGYTF
DNA: TGTGCCAGCAGTTTCGGTGGACACGGGAGGGACTATGGCTACACCTTC

size: once
V: TRBV7-2
J: TRBJ2-3
D: NA
CDR3: CASSSRQGTDTQYF
DNA: TGTGCCAGCAGCTCCCGACAGGGCACAGATACGCAGTATTTT

size: NA
V: TRBV2
J: TRBJ2-7
D: NA
CDR3: CASSDMYGNSYEQYF
DNA: TGTGCCAGCAGTGACATGTACGGGAACTCCTACGAGCAGTACTTC

size: once
V: TRBV5-4
J: TRBJ2-7
D: NA
CDR3: CASSGGPLEQYF
DNA: TGTGCCAGCAGCGGGGGACCCCTCGAGCAGTACTTC

size: NA
V: TRBV6-1
J: TRBJ2-7
D: TRBD2
CDR3: CASQLAGGTSYEQYF
DNA: TGTGCCAGCCAACTAGCGGGAGGGACCTCCTACGAGCAGTACTTC

size: NA
V: TRBV9
J: TRBJ2-2
D: TRBD2
CDR3: CASSGRGLAGGANTGELFF
DNA: TGTGCCAGCAGCGGAAGGGGGCTAGCGGGGGGCGCGAACACCGGGGAGCTGTTTTTT

size: NA
V: TRBV10-3
J: TRBJ2-7
D: NA
CDR3: CAISSQGLSYF
DNA: TGTGCCATCAGTTCACAGGGTTTGTCGTACTTC

size: NA
V: TRBV5-1
J: TRBJ2-3
D: TRBD2
CDR3: CASSLGTGTSFSDTQYF
DNA: TGCGCCAGCAGCTTGGGTACCGGGACTAGCTTTTCAGATACGCAGTATTTT

size: NA
V: TRBV25-1
J: TRBJ1-2
D: TRBD1
CDR3: CASSGGQGSGYTF
DNA: TGTGCCAGCAGTGGGGGACAGGGATCAGGCTACACCTTC

size: NA
V: TRBV9
J: TRBJ2-2
D: TRBD2
CDR3: CASSPLASGGTGELFF
DNA: TGTGCCAGCAGCCCCCTGGCTAGCGGGGGCACCGGGGAGCTGTTTTTT

size: NA
V: TRBV28
J: TRBJ1-2
D: NA
CDR3: CASSLPQGASYGYTF
DNA: TGTGCCAGCAGTTTACCCCAGGGAGCTAGCTATGGCTACACCTTC

size: NA
V: TRBV29-1
J: TRBJ2-7
D: NA
CDR3: CSVGDTTYEQYF
DNA: TGCAGCGTCGGGGACACCACCTACGAGCAGTACTTC

size: NA
V: TRBV7-7
J: TRBJ2-2
D: NA
CDR3: CASSSDSLTGELFF
DNA: TGTGCTAGCAGCTCGGACAGCTTGACCGGGGAGCTGTTTTTT

size: NA
V: TRBV6-6
J: TRBJ1-5
D: TRBD1
CDR3: CASLPGTVYSNQPQHF
DNA: TGTGCCAGTCTCCCGGGGACAGTTTATAGCAATCAGCCCCAGCATTTT

size: once
V: TRBV28
J: TRBJ2-7
D: NA
CDR3: CASSKDSYEQYF
DNA: TGTGCCAGCAGCAAGGACAGCTACGAGCAGTACTTC

size: NA
V: TRBV19
J: TRBJ2-7
D: NA
CDR3: CASSIASDGPYSYEQYF
DNA: TGTGCCAGTAGTATAGCCTCCGACGGTCCATACTCCTACGAGCAGTACTTC

size: NA
V: TRBV28
J: TRBJ1-5
D: TRBD1
CDR3: CASSTGTGEIQPQHF
DNA: TGTGCCAGCAGTACCGGGACAGGGGAAATCCAGCCCCAGCATTTT

size: once
V: TRBV29-1
J: TRBJ2-7
D: TRBD2
CDR3: CSVSGTSGRAYEQYF
DNA: TGCAGCGTTTCCGGGACTAGCGGGAGGGCCTACGAGCAGTACTTC

size: NA
V: TRBV11-1
J: TRBJ2-4
D: NA
CDR3: CASSYGYRAIQYF
DNA: TGTGCCAGCAGCTACGGCTACAGGGCCATTCAGTACTTC